Following are 20 T cell receptor beta chains from one sample sequenced in a study of Ad26.COV2.S vaccination and SARS-CoV-2 variants. Stated treatment: around 19 received Ad26.COV2.S at low or high dose, single or two shots; about five received placebo; per-sample allocation not given. Specimen acquisition occurred on day 63 following the initial vaccine or placebo injection. Libraries were prepared by immunoSEQ multiplex PCR; TCRdb keeps only in-frame clonotypes and omits some of them. The sample shows about 390,000 clones, more than 85% of them seen only once. Sequencing used peripheral blood, obtained in a trial of Ad26.COV2.S vaccine versus placebo. Receptors were obtained from a person aged 18 to 59 who received the Ad26.COV2.S COVID-19 vaccine or a placebo.

The J gene is TRBJ2-6, the V gene TRBV4-3; unclear D gene. The CDR3 length is 15 residues. With 2 bases removed from V and 2 bases from J, the gap between germline ends came to 7 bases. CDR1 is LGHNA and CDR2 is YSLEER in the germline V gene. CDR3 sequence: CASSQQGTGANVLTF. In nucleotides, the CDR3 is TGCGCCAGCAGCCAACAAGGAACTGGGGCCAACGTCCTGACTTTC.

The CDR3 DNA follows: TGTGCCACCAGTGACCCTCAGTGTATCGGAAACACCATATATTTT. Translating it yields CATSDPQCIGNTIYF. The J gene is TRBJ1-3, the V gene TRBV24-1; no definite D call. Germline V gene sequence: CDR1 KGHDR, CDR2 SFDVKD. The CDR3 is 15 amino acids. V gave up 4 bases and J gave up 4 bases, with 13 bases separating them.

The J gene is TRBJ1-5, the V gene TRBV20-1; D call uncertain. The CDR3 sequence is 15 residues long. The germline V gene has CDR1 DFQATT and CDR2 SNEGSKA (reference sequence). Trimming stripped 3 bases from V and 2 bases from J, with 14 bases between. The CDR3 DNA is TGCAGTGCTAGTGGAGGACGCAGCGGCAATCAGCCCCAGCATTTT. Amino acid sequence: CSASGGRSGNQPQHF.

In this sample, this clone turned up once. The V call is TRBV6-5, the J call TRBJ1-5; 8 bases are a match to TRBD1. The J segment lost 1 base and the V segment lost 7 bases, leaving 3 bases of the junction unmatched. The CDR3 has 14 amino acids. From germline, CDR1 is MNHEY and CDR2 SVGAGI. The CDR3 DNA reads TGTGCCAGCACTACAGGGGGAAGCAATCAGCCCCAGCATTTT. This sequence encodes CASTTGGSNQPQHF.

The CDR3 bases are TGTGCCAGCAGCTTGACGGGCTACGACACTGAAGCTTTCTTT. It translates to CASSLTGYDTEAFF. The chain links TRBV5-4 to TRBJ1-1; D remains unclear. V gave up 1 base and J gave up 3 bases, with 10 bases separating them. The CDR3 is 14 residues long. Germline values: CDR1 SGHNT, CDR2 YYREEE (reference sequence).

The J gene is TRBJ1-1, the V gene TRBV7-9; the D gene is possibly TRBD1 (6 bases). This CDR3 has 13 residues. Germline CDR1 and CDR2: SEHNR and FQNEAQ (reference sequence). Trimming stripped 4 bases from V and 11 bases from J, with 17 bases between. The CDR3 is CASSYTGFRAAFF. CDR3 bases: TGTGCCAGCAGCTATACAGGGTTTAGGGCGGCTTTCTTT.

The V gene is TRBV5-1, the J gene TRBJ2-7; a possible D gene is TRBD2 (5 bases). V shed 0 bases and J shed 6 bases, with 16 bases lying between them. This CDR3 region has 15 residues. Per the germline V gene, CDR1 is SGHRS and CDR2 is YFSETQ. The chain's CDR3 is CASSLAAGLSVEQYF. As DNA, the CDR3 is TGCGCCAGCAGCTTGGCCGCCGGTCTTAGCGTCGAGCAGTACTTC.

On this clone: Other nucleotide sequences in the sample specify the same CDR3. The chain is built from TRBV6-5 and TRBJ1-2; the D gene is possibly TRBD1 (5 bases). CDR1 MNHEY and CDR2 SVGAGI come from the germline V gene. V dropped 2 bases and J dropped 3 bases, with 7 bases sitting between them. CDR3 size: 13 residues. CDR3 in amino acids: CASSYVRDYGYTF. CDR3 nucleotides: TGTGCCAGCAGTTACGTCAGGGACTATGGCTACACCTTC.

The V gene is TRBV6-5, the J gene TRBJ2-7, with D possibly being TRBD1 (6 bases). Germline CDR1 is MNHEY and CDR2 is SVGAGI. Trimming pared 7 bases from V and 2 bases from J, leaving 18 bases between. The CDR3 length is 15 residues. The DNA for the CDR3 is TGTGCCAGCATGCAGGGGCGCCGAGCGGCCTACGAGCAGTACTTC. Its protein is CASMQGRRAAYEQYF.

The chain carries TRBV6-2 or TRBV6-3 and TRBJ1-6, with 7 bases lining up with TRBD1. This CDR3 is 16 amino acids long. J was trimmed by 9 bases and V by 0 bases; bases with no gene match: 8. From germline, CDR1 is MNHEY and CDR2 SVGEGT. The CDR3 bases are TGTGCCAGCAGTTACTCAACAGGGGCGGCTGGTTCACCCCTCCACTTT. Residues: CASSYSTGAAGSPLHF.

V and J are TRBV15 and TRBJ1-5; TRBD1 matches at 7 bases. The length of the CDR3 is 14 residues. V lost 5 bases and J lost 6; bases outside the gene matches: 7. The germline V gene encodes CDR1 LNHNV and CDR2 YYDKDF (reference sequence). The CDR3, as DNA: TGTGCCACCAGCCCCCGACAGGGCGGTCAGCCCCAGCATTTT. Its translation: CATSPRQGGQPQHF.

Turning to this clone: Germline and junction disagree at one end, which may indicate a read error. This chain joins TRBV7-7 and TRBJ2-1; TRBD2 might be the D (7 bases). The CDR3 has 15 residues. Germline loops: CDR1 SSHAT, CDR2 FNYEAQ (reference sequence). CDR3 sequence (DNA): TGTGCTAGCAGCTTGGTGGGGGGGCCTCACGCTGAGCAGTTCTTC. Encoded protein: CASSLVGGPHAEQFF. Full variable domain (missing parts from reference TRBV7-7 and TRBJ2-1): GAGVSQSPRYKVTKRGQDVTLRCDPISSHATLYWYQQALGQGPEFLTYFNYEAQPDKSGLPSDRFSAERPEGSISTLTIQRTEQRDSAMYRCASSLVGGPHAEQFFGPGTRLTVL.

The genes are TRBV18 and TRBJ1-1; no clear D gene. The CDR3 consists of 13 residues. V lost 5 bases and J 5 bases, leaving 12 bases between the germline ends. Per the germline V gene, CDR1 is KGHSH and CDR2 is LQKENI. In DNA form, the CDR3 reads TGTGCCAGCTCAGAGAAGGCAGGTACTGAAGCTTTCTTT. It translates to CASSEKAGTEAFF.

This clone was seen just once. The V gene is TRBV18, the J gene TRBJ2-2; 8 nucleotides agree with TRBD2. V shed 0 bases, J shed 1 base, and the junction held 4 bases outside the gene matches. This CDR3 is 17 amino acids long. Germline assignment: CDR1 KGHSH and CDR2 LQKENI. Here the CDR3 reads CASSPPRSGGNTGELFF. CDR3 nucleotides: TGTGCCAGCTCACCACCGAGGAGCGGGGGGAACACCGGGGAGCTGTTTTTT.

This sequence joins TRBV6-5 and TRBJ2-7, with 9 nucleotides matching TRBD1. V was clipped by 2 bases and J by 4 bases; unmatched bases: 6. The germline V gene has CDR1 MNHEY and CDR2 SVGAGI. The CDR3 loop spans 15 amino acids. The CDR3 region is CASSYRRDRAYEQYF. The DNA of the CDR3 is TGTGCCAGCAGTTACCGTCGGGACAGGGCTTACGAGCAGTACTTC.

The V call is TRBV3-1 (or the pseudogene TRBV3-2), the J call TRBJ2-5; TRBD1 might be the D (6 bases). Trimming took off 8 bases at V and 5 bases at J, with 21 bases between the two ends. CDR1 LGHDT and CDR2 YNNKEL come from the germline V gene (reference sequence). The CDR3 has 15 residues. CDR3 sequence (DNA): TGTGCCAGCGGGCTTTACAACCCTCAGGGGGAGACCCAGTACTTC. Residues: CASGLYNPQGETQYF.

The genes are TRBV19 and TRBJ2-7; D is ambiguous. CDR3 length: 14 residues. Germline CDR1 reads LNHDA; CDR2 reads SQIVND (reference sequence). Trimming removed 7 bases at V and 3 bases at J, with 16 bases between. CDR3 in DNA: TGTGCCAGTACCGCTGGAGAGAAGTACTACGAGCAGTACTTC. It translates to CASTAGEKYYEQYF.

A single count supports this clone. This chain links TRBV12-5 with TRBJ2-2; D is possibly TRBD1 (6 bases). This CDR3 is 13 amino acids long. The germline CDR1 and CDR2 sequences are LGHNT and FRNRAP. Trimming stripped 6 bases from V and 5 bases from J, with 10 bases between. The CDR3 sequence is CASGSGDTGELFF. Here the CDR3 DNA reads TGTGCTAGTGGATCAGGGGATACCGGGGAGCTGTTTTTT.

The rearrangement joins TRBV7-2 to TRBJ2-5; unclear D gene. The V gene's germline CDR1 is SGHTA and CDR2 FQGNSA. This CDR3 contains 14 residues. The V end lost 3 bases, the J end lost 5 bases, and 13 bases lay between the germline ends. In DNA form, the CDR3 reads TGTGCCAGCAGCTTTCCTCCGGTGGGGGAGACCCAGTACTTC. Protein sequence: CASSFPPVGETQYF.

In the case of this clone: Other DNA sequences in this sample translate to the same CDR3. This chain links TRBV29-1 with TRBJ1-1; D is ambiguous. This CDR3 spans 10 amino acids. Deletions cut 4 bases from V and 2 bases from J, with 2 bases between. Germline V gene data show CDR1 as SQVTM and CDR2 as ANQGSEA. The chain's CDR3 is CSVANTEAFF. In DNA, the CDR3 is TGCAGCGTTGCAAACACTGAAGCTTTCTTT.